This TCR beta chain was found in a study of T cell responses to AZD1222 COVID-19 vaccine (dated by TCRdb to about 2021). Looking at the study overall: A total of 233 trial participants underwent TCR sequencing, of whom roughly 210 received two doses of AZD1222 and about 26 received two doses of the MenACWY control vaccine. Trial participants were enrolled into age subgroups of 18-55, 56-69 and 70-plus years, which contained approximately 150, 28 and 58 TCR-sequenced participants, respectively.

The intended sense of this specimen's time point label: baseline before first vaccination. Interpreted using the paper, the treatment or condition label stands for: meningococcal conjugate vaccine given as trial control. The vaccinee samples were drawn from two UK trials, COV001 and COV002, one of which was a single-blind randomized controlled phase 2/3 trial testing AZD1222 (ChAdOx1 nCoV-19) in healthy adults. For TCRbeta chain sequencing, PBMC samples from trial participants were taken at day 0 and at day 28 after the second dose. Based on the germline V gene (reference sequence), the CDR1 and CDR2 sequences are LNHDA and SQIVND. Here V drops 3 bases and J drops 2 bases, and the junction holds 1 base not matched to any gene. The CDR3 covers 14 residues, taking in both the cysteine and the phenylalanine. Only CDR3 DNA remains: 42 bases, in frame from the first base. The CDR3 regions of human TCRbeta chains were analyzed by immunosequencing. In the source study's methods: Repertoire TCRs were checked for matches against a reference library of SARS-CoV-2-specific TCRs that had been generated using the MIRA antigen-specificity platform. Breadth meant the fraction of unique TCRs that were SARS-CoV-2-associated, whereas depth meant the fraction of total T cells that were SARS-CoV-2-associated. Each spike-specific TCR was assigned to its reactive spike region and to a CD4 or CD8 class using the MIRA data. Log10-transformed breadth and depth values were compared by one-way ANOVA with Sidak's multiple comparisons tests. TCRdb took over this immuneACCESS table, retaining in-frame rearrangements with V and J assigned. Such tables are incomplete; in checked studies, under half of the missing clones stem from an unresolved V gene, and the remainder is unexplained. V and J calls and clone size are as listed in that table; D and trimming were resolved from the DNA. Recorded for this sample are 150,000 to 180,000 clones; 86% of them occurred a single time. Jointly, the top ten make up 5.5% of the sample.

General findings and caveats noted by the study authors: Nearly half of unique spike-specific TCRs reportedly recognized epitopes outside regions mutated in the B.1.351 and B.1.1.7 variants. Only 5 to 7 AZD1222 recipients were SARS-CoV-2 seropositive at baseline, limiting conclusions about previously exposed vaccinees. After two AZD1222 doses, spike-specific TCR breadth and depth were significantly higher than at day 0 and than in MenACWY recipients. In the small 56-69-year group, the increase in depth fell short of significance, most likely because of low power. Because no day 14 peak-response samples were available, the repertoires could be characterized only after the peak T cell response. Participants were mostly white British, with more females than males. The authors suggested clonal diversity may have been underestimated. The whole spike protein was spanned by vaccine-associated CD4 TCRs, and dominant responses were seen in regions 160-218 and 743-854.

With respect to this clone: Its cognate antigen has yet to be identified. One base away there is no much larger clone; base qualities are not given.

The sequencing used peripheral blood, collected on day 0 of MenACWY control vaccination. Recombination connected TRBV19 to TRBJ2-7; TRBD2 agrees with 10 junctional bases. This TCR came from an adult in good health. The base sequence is TGTGCCAGTAGTATCGGACTAGCGGCCTACGAGCAGTACTTC. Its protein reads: CASSIGLAAYEQYF.